This T cell receptor (beta chain) was sequenced in a study of early T cells in non-severe SARS-CoV-2 infection. TCRdb fed the 5' RACE reads into MiXCR, producing one record per CDR3 protein. The sample lists approximately 69,000 distinct CDR3 sequences, 11% occurring once. This CDR3 spans 15 amino acids. Trimming pared 1 base from V and 5 bases from J, leaving 14 bases between. Germline assignment: CDR1 SGHTA and CDR2 FQGTGA. This clonotype has just a few counts. This sequence joins TRBV7-3 and TRBJ1-1, with unresolved D. Here the sequenced sample was whole blood, taken at baseline. The TCR was taken from an adult who was a healthcare worker with PCR-confirmed SARS-CoV-2 infection or an uninfected control (not recorded which). The CDR3 here is CASSLRNNGLTEAFF. Written as DNA, the CDR3 is TGTGCCAGCAGCTTAAGGAACAATGGGCTGACTGAAGCTTTCTTT.